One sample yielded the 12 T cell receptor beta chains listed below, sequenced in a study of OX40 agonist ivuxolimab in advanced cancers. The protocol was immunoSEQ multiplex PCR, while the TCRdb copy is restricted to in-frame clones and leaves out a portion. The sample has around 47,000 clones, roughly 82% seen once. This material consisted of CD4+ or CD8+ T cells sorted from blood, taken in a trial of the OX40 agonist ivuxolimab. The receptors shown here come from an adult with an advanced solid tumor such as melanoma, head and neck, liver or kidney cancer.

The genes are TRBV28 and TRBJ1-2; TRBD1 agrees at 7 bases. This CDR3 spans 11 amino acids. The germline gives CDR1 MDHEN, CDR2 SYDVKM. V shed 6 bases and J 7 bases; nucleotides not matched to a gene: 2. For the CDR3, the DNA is TGTGCCAGCAGGACAGGGCGTGGCTACACCTTC. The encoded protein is CASRTGRGYTF.

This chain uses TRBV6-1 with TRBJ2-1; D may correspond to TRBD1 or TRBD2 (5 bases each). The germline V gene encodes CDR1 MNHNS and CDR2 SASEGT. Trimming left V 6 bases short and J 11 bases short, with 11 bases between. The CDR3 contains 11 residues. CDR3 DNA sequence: TGTGCCAGCAGCCCGGGACCCCAGCAGTTCTTC. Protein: CASSPGPQQFF.

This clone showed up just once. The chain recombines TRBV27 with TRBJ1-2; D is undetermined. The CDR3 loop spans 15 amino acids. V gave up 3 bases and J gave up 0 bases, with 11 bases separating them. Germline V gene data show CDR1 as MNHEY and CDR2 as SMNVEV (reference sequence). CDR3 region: CASSFQGITNYGYTF. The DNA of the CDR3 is TGTGCCAGCAGTTTTCAAGGGATCACTAACTATGGCTACACCTTC.

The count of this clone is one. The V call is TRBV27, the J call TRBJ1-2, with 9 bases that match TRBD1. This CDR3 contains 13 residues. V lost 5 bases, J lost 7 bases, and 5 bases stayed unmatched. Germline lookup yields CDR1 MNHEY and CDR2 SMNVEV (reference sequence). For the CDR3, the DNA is TGTGCCAGCAGTCTCGACAGGGGGGGTGGCTACACCTTC. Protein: CASSLDRGGGYTF.

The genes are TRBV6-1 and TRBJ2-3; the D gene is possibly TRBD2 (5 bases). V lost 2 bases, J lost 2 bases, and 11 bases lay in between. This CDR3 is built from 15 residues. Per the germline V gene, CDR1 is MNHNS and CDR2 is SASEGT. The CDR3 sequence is CASSEPGTLTDTQYF. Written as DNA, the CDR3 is TGTGCCAGCAGTGAACCGGGAACTCTCACAGATACGCAGTATTTT.

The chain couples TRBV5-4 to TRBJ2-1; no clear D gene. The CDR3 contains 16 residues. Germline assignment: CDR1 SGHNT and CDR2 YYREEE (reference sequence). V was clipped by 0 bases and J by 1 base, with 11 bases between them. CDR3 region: CASSLGVVSSYNEQFF. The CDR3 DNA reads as TGTGCCAGCAGCTTGGGGGTTGTCAGTTCCTACAATGAGCAGTTCTTC.

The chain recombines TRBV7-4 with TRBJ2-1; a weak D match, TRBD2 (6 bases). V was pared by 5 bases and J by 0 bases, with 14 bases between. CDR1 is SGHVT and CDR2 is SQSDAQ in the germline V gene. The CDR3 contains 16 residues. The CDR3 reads CASSPLALNSYNEQFF. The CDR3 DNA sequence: TGTGCCAGCAGCCCCCTAGCGCTCAACTCCTACAATGAGCAGTTCTTC.

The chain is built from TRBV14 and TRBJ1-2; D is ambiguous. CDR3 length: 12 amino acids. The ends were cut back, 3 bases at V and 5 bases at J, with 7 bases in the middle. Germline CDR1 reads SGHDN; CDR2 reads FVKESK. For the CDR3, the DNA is TGTGCCAGCAGCCAGTGGAGTTATGGCTACACCTTC. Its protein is CASSQWSYGYTF.

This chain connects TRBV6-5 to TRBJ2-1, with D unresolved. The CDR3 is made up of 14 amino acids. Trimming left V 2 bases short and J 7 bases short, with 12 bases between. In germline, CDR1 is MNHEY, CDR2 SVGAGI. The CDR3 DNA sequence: TGTGCCAGCAGTTACCTAACCCAGAGAAATGAGCAGTTCTTC. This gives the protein CASSYLTQRNEQFF.

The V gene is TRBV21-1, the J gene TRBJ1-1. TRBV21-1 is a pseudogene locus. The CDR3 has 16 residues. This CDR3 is CASPLKGAGVNTEAFF. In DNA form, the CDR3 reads TGTGCCAGCCCTCTTAAAGGGGCCGGGGTGAACACTGAAGCTTTCTTT.

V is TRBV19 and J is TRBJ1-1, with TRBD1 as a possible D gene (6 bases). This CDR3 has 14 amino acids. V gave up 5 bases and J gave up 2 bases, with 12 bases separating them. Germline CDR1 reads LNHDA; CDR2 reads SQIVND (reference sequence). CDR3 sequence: CASSHRGGNTEAFF. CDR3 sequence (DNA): TGTGCCAGTAGTCATAGGGGGGGAAACACTGAAGCTTTCTTT.

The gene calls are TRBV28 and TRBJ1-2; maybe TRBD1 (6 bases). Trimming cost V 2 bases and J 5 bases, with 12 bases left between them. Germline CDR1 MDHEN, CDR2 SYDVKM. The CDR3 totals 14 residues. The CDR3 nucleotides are TGTGCCAGCAGTTTAAGGACAGTATTGTATGGCTACACCTTC. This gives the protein CASSLRTVLYGYTF.